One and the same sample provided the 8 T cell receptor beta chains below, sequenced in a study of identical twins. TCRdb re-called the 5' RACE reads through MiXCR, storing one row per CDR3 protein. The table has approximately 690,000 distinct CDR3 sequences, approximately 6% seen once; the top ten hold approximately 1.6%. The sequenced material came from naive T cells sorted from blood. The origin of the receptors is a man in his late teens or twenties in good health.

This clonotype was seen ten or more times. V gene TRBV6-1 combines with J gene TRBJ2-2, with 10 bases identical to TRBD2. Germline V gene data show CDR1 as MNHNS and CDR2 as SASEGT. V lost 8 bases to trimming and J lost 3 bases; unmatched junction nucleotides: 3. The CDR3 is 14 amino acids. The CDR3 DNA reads TGTGCCAGCGCAAGCGGGAGGGACACCGGGGAGCTGTTTTTT. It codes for CASASGRDTGELFF.

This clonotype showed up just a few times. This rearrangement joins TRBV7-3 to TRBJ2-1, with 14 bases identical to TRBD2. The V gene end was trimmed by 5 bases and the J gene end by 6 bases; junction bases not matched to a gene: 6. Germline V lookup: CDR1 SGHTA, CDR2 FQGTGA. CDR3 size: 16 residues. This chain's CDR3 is CASSLGTSGRFNEQFF. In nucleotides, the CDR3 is TGTGCCAGCAGCCTCGGGACTAGCGGGAGATTCAATGAGCAGTTCTTC.

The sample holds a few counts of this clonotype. This CDR3 reads CSAHHQRGRALYNEQFF. In DNA, the CDR3 is TGCAGTGCCCACCATCAGCGCGGGAGGGCCCTTTACAATGAGCAGTTCTTC. The V gene is TRBV20-1, the J gene TRBJ2-1; 9 bases match TRBD2. With V trimmed by 6 bases and J by 4 bases, 16 bases remained unmatched. Germline V lookup: CDR1 DFQATT, CDR2 SNEGSKA (reference sequence). CDR3 length: 17 residues.

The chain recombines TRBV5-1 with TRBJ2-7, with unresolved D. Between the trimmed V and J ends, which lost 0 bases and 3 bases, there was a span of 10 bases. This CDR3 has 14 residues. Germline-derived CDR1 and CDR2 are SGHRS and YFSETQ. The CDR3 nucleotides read TGCGCCAGCAGCTTGGAGCACACCTACTACGAGCAGTACTTC. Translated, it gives CASSLEHTYYEQYF.

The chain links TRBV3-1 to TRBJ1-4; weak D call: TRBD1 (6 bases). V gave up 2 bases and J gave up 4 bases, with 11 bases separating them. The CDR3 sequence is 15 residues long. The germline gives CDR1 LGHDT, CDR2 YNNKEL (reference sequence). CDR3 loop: CASSQTGLHNEKLFF. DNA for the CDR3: TGTGCCAGCAGCCAAACAGGGCTCCATAATGAAAAACTGTTTTTT.

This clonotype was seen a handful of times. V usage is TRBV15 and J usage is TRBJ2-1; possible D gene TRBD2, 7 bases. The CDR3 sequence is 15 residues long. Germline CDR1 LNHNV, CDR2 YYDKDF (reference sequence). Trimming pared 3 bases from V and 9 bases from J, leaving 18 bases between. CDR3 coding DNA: TGTGCCACCAGCAGCCTAGCGGAGGGGGTTCTTGAGCAGTTCTTC. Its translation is CATSSLAEGVLEQFF.

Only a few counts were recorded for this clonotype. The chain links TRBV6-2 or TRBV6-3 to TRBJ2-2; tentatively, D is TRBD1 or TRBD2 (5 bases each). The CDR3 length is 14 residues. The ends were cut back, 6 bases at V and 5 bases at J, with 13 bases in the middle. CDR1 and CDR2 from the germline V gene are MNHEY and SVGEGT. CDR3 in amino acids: CASSSTGTTGELFF. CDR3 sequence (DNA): TGTGCCAGCAGCTCTACCGGGACGACCGGGGAGCTGTTTTTT.

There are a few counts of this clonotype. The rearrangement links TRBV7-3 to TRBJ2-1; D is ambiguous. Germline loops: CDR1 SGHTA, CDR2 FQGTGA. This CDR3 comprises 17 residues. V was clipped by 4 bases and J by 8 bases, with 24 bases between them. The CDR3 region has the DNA TGTGCCAGCAGCTCTAAGAACTCCGGGCGCCCCGGAGATGAGCAGTTCTTC. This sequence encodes CASSSKNSGRPGDEQFF. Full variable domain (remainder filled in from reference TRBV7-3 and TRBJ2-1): GAGVSQTPSNKVTEKGKYVELRCDPISGHTALYWYRQSLGQGPEFLIYFQGTGAADDSGLPNDRFFAVRPEGSVSTLKIQRTERGDSAVYLCASSSKNSGRPGDEQFFGPGTRLTVL.